This note documents a single T cell receptor beta chain sequence. What it binds is unknown. This sample was taken from a study of T cell responses to AZD1222 COVID-19 vaccine. Study in general: Second doses that came at about 4 or about 12 weeks were put together. Study-wide findings and caveats: Only a handful of AZD1222 recipients were seropositive at baseline. The donor group comprised mostly white British people and more females; the analysis possibly underestimated clonal diversity. Across the whole spike, CD4 TCRs peaked at regions 160-218 and 743-854.

The germline CDR1 and CDR2 sequences are MNHEY and SVGAGI. With V trimmed by 2 bases and J by 5 bases, 1 base remained unmatched. This CDR3 has 13 residues. Some clones are missing from TCRdb's copy, which holds only in-frame ones; the method was immunoSEQ multiplex PCR. The sample has around 140,000 clones, more than 80% seen once. This clonotype was obtained from an adult in good health. V is TRBV6-5 and J is TRBJ2-7; 9 bases map to TRBD1. The source material was peripheral blood, sampled on day 0 of AZD1222 vaccination. CDR3 region: CASSYDRGDEQYF. CDR3 DNA: TGTGCCAGCAGTTACGACAGGGGGGACGAGCAGTACTTC.